This T cell receptor beta chain was obtained from a study of T cell clones after liver transplantation. Trimming took off 2 bases at V and 10 bases at J, with 10 bases between the two ends. This CDR3 comprises 12 residues. In germline, CDR1 is SGHKS, CDR2 YYEKEE (reference sequence). Method: immunoSEQ multiplex PCR; TCRdb's copy keeps in-frame clones and lacks some. The sample has approximately 100,000 clones; under 90% are singletons. This TCR was recovered from a human patient who received a liver transplant. The T cells may come from the graft donor. The chain links TRBV5-5 to TRBJ2-1; D remains unclear. Sample: CD4+ T cells from blood, taken approximately 50 months after liver transplant. DNA of the CDR3: TGTGCCAGCAGCTTTCAAAGCAGCGAGCAGTTCTTC. It translates to CASSFQSSEQFF.